Sequencing of this TCR beta chain was carried out in a study of blood T cell repertoires in COVID-19. The wider study: COVID-19 samples collected from the United States, Italy and Spain covered acute and convalescent phases. Sources were T cells, B-cell-depleted T cells, or PBMCs; the material itself was cDNA or gDNA.

As originally analysed: For nucleated cells, counts were estimated from reference gene primer amplification. Produced via immunoSEQ multiplex PCR; TCRdb's table is partial and in-frame only. For V, J and clone size, that table is used; D and trimming come from the DNA. This table holds approximately 150,000 clones, roughly four fifths found once. V lost 5 bases to trimming and J lost 5 bases, with 13 bases between them. The CDR3 spans 14 residues. Germline CDR1 SGHTA, CDR2 FQGNSA. Sample: peripheral blood. The origin of this receptor is a human donor in a cohort sampled during active COVID-19. The V gene is TRBV7-2, the J gene TRBJ2-4; the D gene is possibly TRBD2 (7 bases). CDR3 protein: CASSPGGAENIQYF. The CDR3 DNA sequence: TGTGCCAGCAGCCCTGGGGGGGCAGAAAACATTCAGTACTTC.